This T cell receptor beta chain was observed in a study of control samples from healthy donors and cancer patients. Clones were read by immunoSEQ multiplex PCR, and TCRdb kept only the in-frame ones, dropping some. The sample has roughly 86,000 clones, 90% to 95% seen once. This receptor was identified in a man aged 25 to 45 in good health. Material for sequencing was blood.

The CDR3 nucleotides are TGTGCCAGCAGCGCTCAGGGCGATTACTACAATGAGCAGTTCTTC. Its protein is CASSAQGDYYNEQFF. The genes are TRBV9 and TRBJ2-1; D is possibly TRBD1 (5 bases). The germline CDR1 and CDR2 sequences are SGDLS and YYNGEE. Trimming pared 3 bases from V and 3 bases from J, leaving 13 bases between. The CDR3 covers 15 residues.